This note documents a single T cell receptor (beta chain) sequence. No cognate antigen has been identified for it. No base qualities exist here, and no much larger clone lies one base off it. This specimen comes from a study of control samples from healthy donors and cancer patients (dated by TCRdb to 2018 to 2020). The method was the immunoSEQ multiplex PCR assay. TCRdb holds this immuneACCESS table with in-frame rearrangements only. Some clones are missing; in checked studies, unresolved V genes explain under half, and the rest has no known cause. The sample includes 55,000 to 90,000 clones, with about 87% observed a single time. Together, the top ten hold under 30% of the sample. V and J lose 2 bases and 4 bases, and a span of 12 bases separates them. From the cysteine up to the phenylalanine, the CDR3 has a length of 14 residues. Of all the DNA, just the CDR3 is kept, 42 bases in frame from base 1. CDR1 is given as LNHNV and CDR2 as YYDKDF, both from the germline V gene (reference sequence).

The chain is encoded by TRBV15 joined to TRBJ2-7; TRBD1 is possibly the D segment (5 matching bases). The clonotype originates from a man aged 50 or older in good health. The sequenced material came from blood. The nucleotide sequence is given as TGTGCCACCAGCAGAAAACAGAGACAGTACGAGCAGTACTTC. Its protein is CATSRKQRQYEQYF.